The 19 T cell receptor beta chains below were found in one sample sequenced in a study of T cells of healthy individuals. TCRdb re-called the 5' RACE reads through MiXCR, storing one row per CDR3 protein. The sample contains roughly 87,000 distinct CDR3 sequences, 15% to 20% of which appear only once. These receptors all stem from a human donor in good health.

This clonotype occurred many times. V and J are TRBV13 and TRBJ2-7; unclear D gene. Trimming removed 5 bases from V and 4 bases from J, with 15 bases in between. The CDR3 is 14 residues long. Looked up from germline, CDR1 is PRHDT and CDR2 is FYEKMQ (reference sequence). The CDR3 reads CASSPRSRRYEQYF. As DNA, the CDR3 is TGTGCCAGCAGCCCACGAAGTCGAAGGTACGAGCAGTACTTC.

The V gene is TRBV29-1, the J gene TRBJ2-5; 7 bases fit TRBD1. V lost 4 bases to trimming and J lost 3 bases; unmatched junction nucleotides: 5. Germline V gene data show CDR1 as SQVTM and CDR2 as ANQGSEA. The length of the CDR3 is 13 residues. The CDR3 here is CSVVRQGKETQYF. Written as DNA, the CDR3 is TGCAGCGTTGTGCGACAGGGCAAAGAGACCCAGTACTTC.

This clonotype was seen a few times. The chain uses TRBV20-1 and TRBJ2-3; 7 bases align to TRBD1. The CDR3 loop spans 16 amino acids. With V trimmed by 0 bases and J by 4 bases, 10 bases remained unmatched. Germline V lookup: CDR1 DFQATT, CDR2 SNEGSKA (reference sequence). CDR3 loop: CSARDSRGLMADTQYF. The CDR3 coding sequence is TGCAGTGCTAGAGATTCTAGGGGGCTTATGGCAGATACGCAGTATTTT.

This clonotype was detected a few times. This chain uses TRBV20-1 with TRBJ2-5; D is ambiguous. Trimming took off 2 bases at V and 4 bases at J, with 8 bases between the two ends. The CDR3 runs 12 residues. The V gene's germline CDR1 is DFQATT and CDR2 SNEGSKA (reference sequence). For the CDR3, the DNA is TGCAGTGCTAGAAGTTTGGGAGAGACCCAGTACTTC. Translated: CSARSLGETQYF.

By share of the sample, this clonotype is medium-sized. The CDR3 here is CASSLTEVNEQFF. CDR3 nucleotide sequence: TGTGCCAGCAGTTTGACAGAGGTCAATGAGCAGTTCTTC. The rearrangement links TRBV6-2 or TRBV6-3 to TRBJ2-1, with TRBD1 as a possible D gene (5 bases). The germline V and J ends were trimmed by 4 bases and 6 bases, with 10 bases remaining between them. The length of the CDR3 is 13 residues. Germline V CDR1 and CDR2: MNHEY, SVGEGT.

The V call is TRBV10-3, the J call TRBJ2-7; TRBD1 might be the D (5 bases). In germline, CDR1 is ENHRY, CDR2 SYGVKD. The CDR3 consists of 12 residues. The V end was cut by 6 bases, the J end by 5 bases, with 11 bases between. The CDR3 sequence is CAISRVVNEQYF. The CDR3 DNA follows: TGTGCCATCAGCAGGGTGGTTAACGAGCAGTACTTC.

V gene TRBV6-6 combines with J gene TRBJ2-3; 8 bases map to TRBD2. CDR1 is MNHNY and CDR2 is SVGAGI in the germline V gene (reference sequence). CDR3 length: 13 amino acids. Germline trimming cut 10 bases from V and 2 bases from J; bases unmatched to any gene: 5. This CDR3 is CATRGGYTDTQYF. The CDR3 DNA is TGTGCCACCCGGGGGGGTTACACAGATACGCAGTATTTT.

J is TRBJ2-7 and V is TRBV29-1; D gene ambiguous. In germline, CDR1 is SQVTM, CDR2 ANQGSEA. Trimming removed 4 bases at V and 4 bases at J, with 11 bases between. This CDR3 is built from 12 residues. For the CDR3, the DNA is TGCAGCGTTGTAGGCAGCGAGTACGAGCAGTACTTC. The encoded protein is CSVVGSEYEQYF.

CDR3 protein: CASSYGGETQYF. The CDR3 nucleotides read TGTGCCAGCAGTTACGGGGGAGAGACCCAGTACTTC. The V and J genes are TRBV6-2 or TRBV6-3 and TRBJ2-5; D possibly matches TRBD1 or TRBD2 (5 bases each). The CDR3 is made up of 12 amino acids. With 2 bases removed from V and 4 bases from J, the gap between germline ends came to 5 bases. Germline lookup yields CDR1 MNHEY and CDR2 SVGEGT.

This clonotype has a handful of counts. The J gene is TRBJ2-2, the V gene TRBV12-3 or TRBV12-4; D may be TRBD1 (5 bases). V was trimmed by 1 base and J by 4 bases, leaving 7 bases between them. The CDR3 has 14 amino acids. CDR3 amino acids: CASSLDRSTGELFF. CDR3 sequence (DNA): TGTGCCAGCAGTTTAGACAGGTCCACCGGGGAGCTGTTTTTT.

Many counts were recorded for this clonotype. This rearrangement joins TRBV5-1 to TRBJ1-6; no definite D call. CDR3 size: 15 residues. Per the germline V gene, CDR1 is SGHRS and CDR2 is YFSETQ. V was clipped by 4 bases and J by 9 bases, with 17 bases between them. For the CDR3, the DNA is TGCGCCAGCAGCAAGGAGGTGCACGGGATTTCACCCCTCCACTTT. Protein product: CASSKEVHGISPLHF.

This rearrangement joins TRBV3-1 to TRBJ1-1; tentatively, D is TRBD1 (6 bases). The germline V gene encodes CDR1 LGHDT and CDR2 YNNKEL (reference sequence). Trimming removed 2 bases from V and 5 bases from J, with 18 bases in between. The CDR3 sequence is 16 residues long. The CDR3 DNA reads as TGTGCCAGCAGCCAATATACAGGGTCGTCGACAACTGAAGCTTTCTTT. This codes for CASSQYTGSSTTEAFF. Looking up the rest from reference TRBV3-1 and TRBJ1-1 gives the full variable domain: DTAVSQTPKYLVTQMGNDKSIKCEQNLGHDTMYWYKQDSKKFLKIMFSYNNKELIINETVPNRFSPKSPDKAHLNLHINSLELGDSAVYFCASSQYTGSSTTEAFFGQGTRLTVV.

This clonotype was observed a single time. J is TRBJ2-3 and V is TRBV11-2, with 7 bases lining up with TRBD1. This CDR3 has 16 residues. After removal of 3 bases from V and 4 bases from J, the junction contained 10 bases not matched to a gene. Germline CDR1 reads SGHAT; CDR2 reads FQNNGV. The CDR3 loop is CASSFTTGSSADTQYF. The CDR3 bases are TGTGCCAGCAGCTTTACGACAGGGTCAAGTGCAGATACGCAGTATTTT.

The rearrangement joins TRBV7-2 to TRBJ2-5; 13 nucleotides agree with TRBD2. The V segment lost 5 bases and the J segment 7 bases; nucleotides outside the gene matches: 16. The germline gives CDR1 SGHTA, CDR2 FQGNSA. The CDR3 runs 18 residues. The CDR3 sequence: CASSPSGRTSGGGGTQYF. The CDR3 DNA is TGTGCCAGCAGCCCTTCCGGGAGGACTAGCGGGGGCGGGGGGACCCAGTACTTC. The full variable domain, in which reference TRBV7-2 and TRBJ2-5 provide the parts outside the CDR3, is GAGVSQSPSNKVTEKGKDVELRCDPISGHTALYWYRQSLGQGLEFLIYFQGNSAPDKSGLPSDRFSAERTGGSVSTLTIQRTQQEDSAVYLCASSPSGRTSGGGGTQYFGPGTRLLVL.

The rearrangement links TRBV12-3 or TRBV12-4 to TRBJ1-4, with TRBD1 identical over 9 bases. The CDR3 sequence is 17 residues long. V was pared by 3 bases and J by 6 bases, with 11 bases of the junction left unmatched. DNA of the CDR3: TGTGCCAGCAGTTTTGAACGAGGGGGACAGGGCGATGAAAAACTGTTTTTT. This codes for CASSFERGGQGDEKLFF.

This clonotype has at least ten counts. The chain links TRBV10-3 to TRBJ2-3, with TRBD1 identical over 9 bases. The CDR3 is made up of 15 amino acids. From germline, CDR1 is ENHRY and CDR2 SYGVKD. J was trimmed by 2 bases and V by 4 bases; bases with no gene match: 4. The CDR3 sequence: CAISGTGAVTDTQYF. CDR3 nucleotides: TGTGCCATCAGTGGGACAGGGGCCGTCACAGATACGCAGTATTTT.

The V call is TRBV6-5, the J call TRBJ1-5, with 12 bases that match TRBD1. With 9 bases clipped from V and 1 base from J, the junction kept 7 bases outside the gene matches. The CDR3 extends over 16 amino acids. Germline V gene data show CDR1 as MNHEY and CDR2 as SVGAGI. The CDR3 coding sequence is TGTGCCAGTGGGACAGGGGGCGGAATGAGCAATCAGCCCCAGCATTTT. Translation: CASGTGGGMSNQPQHF.

This clonotype is categorized as medium-sized (0.01 to 0.1%). This chain uses TRBV6-5 with TRBJ2-2; no reliable D call. The CDR3 loop spans 11 amino acids. The germline V and J ends were trimmed by 2 bases and 6 bases, with 1 base remaining between them. Germline lookup yields CDR1 MNHEY and CDR2 SVGAGI. The CDR3 protein is CASSYAGELFF. The CDR3 region has the DNA TGTGCCAGCAGTTACGCCGGGGAGCTGTTTTTT.

This clonotype was picked up a small number of times. The chain links TRBV9 to TRBJ2-3; TRBD2 is a possible D gene (6 bases). Trimming took 2 bases from V and 3 from J, leaving 16 bases between them. Per germline, CDR1 SGDLS and CDR2 YYNGEE. This CDR3 region has 16 residues. This chain's CDR3 is CASSVTWGGATDTQYF. The CDR3 DNA is TGTGCCAGCAGCGTGACCTGGGGCGGGGCAACAGATACGCAGTATTTT.